What follows are 15 T cell receptor beta chains derived from one specimen sequenced in a study of cytomegalovirus exposure and HLA in healthy donors. This PCR relied on a set of 60 Vbeta primers and 13 Jbeta primers. Sequenced by immunoSEQ multiplex PCR; TCRdb stores in-frame clones only, minus some. The sample holds 200,000 to 250,000 clones, approximately 79% seen once. Sequenced: PBMCs. These receptors came from a man aged 45 to 65 in good health and CMV-seronegative.

A note on this clone: Other nucleotide sequences from this sample produce the same CDR3. This sequence joins TRBV28 and TRBJ1-2; no definite D call. The germline V gene encodes CDR1 MDHEN and CDR2 SYDVKM. The length of the CDR3 is 12 residues. Trimming removed 3 bases at V and 5 bases at J, with 7 bases between. The CDR3: CASSLTGYGYTF. The CDR3 region has the DNA TGTGCCAGCAGTTTGACGGGTTATGGCTACACCTTC.

Points on this clone: The junction departs from the called germline gene at one end, perhaps through a read error. V is TRBV7-7 and J is TRBJ2-1; 8 bases map to TRBD1. This CDR3 has 16 residues. Germline-derived CDR1 and CDR2 are SSHAT and FNYEAQ (reference sequence). The CDR3 reads CASSPPGGVEYNEQFF. CDR3 in DNA: TGTGCTAGCAGCCCCCCAGGGGGCGTGGAGTACAATGAGCAGTTCTTC.

This clone was seen a few times. Other nucleotide sequences in the sample specify the same CDR3. This chain joins TRBV7-9 and TRBJ1-1; D gene uncertain. Trimming removed 2 bases at V and 1 base at J, with 5 bases between. The CDR3 loop spans 13 amino acids. Germline V gene sequence: CDR1 SEHNR, CDR2 FQNEAQ (reference sequence). The CDR3 reads CASSLTGNTEAFF. CDR3 nucleotides: TGTGCCAGCAGCTTAACCGGGAACACTGAAGCTTTCTTT.

The chain combines TRBV6-5 with TRBJ2-5; 13 bases fit TRBD2. The germline CDR1 and CDR2 sequences are MNHEY and SVGAGI. The V segment lost 6 bases and the J segment 5 bases; nucleotides outside the gene matches: 6. The CDR3 consists of 15 residues. The DNA for the CDR3 is TGTGCCAGCAGCCCGGGACTAGCGGGAAGGGAGACCCAGTACTTC. It codes for CASSPGLAGRETQYF.

The V call is TRBV28, the J call TRBJ1-3, with D uncertain. Germline-derived CDR1 and CDR2 are MDHEN and SYDVKM. The CDR3 has 13 amino acids. V dropped 5 bases and J dropped 2 bases, with 7 bases sitting between them. Written as DNA, the CDR3 is TGTGCCAGCAGTCGCACGGCTGGAAACACCATATATTTT. It yields the protein CASSRTAGNTIYF. Variable domain in full (rest from reference TRBV28 and TRBJ1-3): DVKVTQSSRYLVKRTGEKVFLECVQDMDHENMFWYRQDPGLGLRLIYFSYDVKMKEKGDIPEGYSVSREKKERFSLILESASTNQTSMYLCASSRTAGNTIYFGEGSWLTVV.

V usage is TRBV5-4 and J usage is TRBJ2-7; tentative D call: TRBD2 (6 bases). From germline, CDR1 is SGHNT and CDR2 YYREEE (reference sequence). This CDR3 contains 14 residues. V was pared by 2 bases and J by 3 bases, with 12 bases between. This chain's CDR3 is CASSFGGENYEQYF. CDR3 bases: TGTGCCAGCAGCTTCGGGGGAGAGAACTACGAGCAGTACTTC.

With regard to this clone: Other DNA variants within this sample encode the same CDR3. The V gene is TRBV7-9, the J gene TRBJ1-5; a possible D gene is TRBD1 (5 bases). Trimming pared 6 bases from V and 4 bases from J, leaving 10 bases between. Per germline, CDR1 SEHNR and CDR2 FQNEAQ (reference sequence). The CDR3 is made up of 13 amino acids. The CDR3 coding sequence is TGTGCCAGCAGTAGCCAGGGAAATCAGCCCCAGCATTTT. Protein product: CASSSQGNQPQHF.

CDR3 in DNA: TGTGCCACCAGCAGAGATCCTGGCAGGGGGCTACGTCAGCCCCAGCATTTT. It is translated as CATSRDPGRGLRQPQHF. The rearrangement joins TRBV15 to TRBJ1-5; 8 bases line up with TRBD1. V was clipped by 0 bases and J by 6 bases; unmatched bases: 10. This CDR3 has 17 amino acids. Looked up from germline, CDR1 is LNHNV and CDR2 is YYDKDF (reference sequence).

This clone was observed a single time. The V gene is TRBV19, the J gene TRBJ1-5, with TRBD1 matching over 7 bases. V shed 1 base and J 3 bases; nucleotides not matched to a gene: 3. This CDR3 has 15 amino acids. The V gene's germline CDR1 is LNHDA and CDR2 SQIVND (reference sequence). This CDR3 is CASSIGTGVNQPQHF. The CDR3, as DNA: TGTGCCAGTAGTATAGGAACAGGGGTCAATCAGCCCCAGCATTTT.

V is TRBV5-1 and J is TRBJ1-2, with TRBD1 matching over 8 bases. The V gene's germline CDR1 is SGHRS and CDR2 YFSETQ. This CDR3 has 15 residues. V was clipped by 4 bases and J by 3 bases; unmatched bases: 8. The DNA of the CDR3 is TGCGCCAGCAGCGGCGGGACAGGCGTTTACTATGGCTACACCTTC. It translates to CASSGGTGVYYGYTF.

This chain connects TRBV5-1 to TRBJ2-7; the D is unclear. Germline CDR1 and CDR2: SGHRS and YFSETQ. This CDR3 is built from 13 residues. V was pared by 0 bases and J by 4 bases, with 8 bases between. In DNA, the CDR3 is TGCGCCAGCAGCTTGGCGGCGGCATACGAGCAGTACTTC. Protein sequence: CASSLAAAYEQYF.

The CDR3 spells CASSGRTGATNEKLFF. DNA for the CDR3: TGCGCCAGCAGCGGGAGGACAGGCGCAACTAATGAAAAACTGTTTTTT. The J gene is TRBJ1-4, the V gene TRBV5-1; TRBD1 agrees at 7 bases. V was pared by 4 bases and J by 0 bases, with 6 bases of the junction left unmatched. The germline V gene encodes CDR1 SGHRS and CDR2 YFSETQ. This CDR3 has 16 residues.

The J gene is TRBJ1-2, the V gene TRBV5-1, with D uncertain. V shed 3 bases and J shed 7 bases, with 16 bases lying between them. This CDR3 spans 14 amino acids. Germline CDR1 and CDR2: SGHRS and YFSETQ. CDR3 loop: CASSYHRQFSGYTF. The CDR3 DNA reads TGCGCCAGCAGCTACCACCGACAATTTAGTGGCTACACCTTC.

This clone was seen a few times. The V call is TRBV7-6, the J call TRBJ2-5; 10 positions agree with TRBD1. V dropped 4 bases and J dropped 2; count of bases not matched to a gene: 1. Germline V gene data show CDR1 as SGHVS and CDR2 as FNYEAQ. The CDR3 spans 14 residues. Here the CDR3 reads CASSSDRGQETQYF. CDR3 nucleotides: TGTGCCAGCAGCTCGGACAGGGGGCAAGAGACCCAGTACTTC.

The chain carries TRBV10-2 and TRBJ2-7; D perhaps matches TRBD2 (5 bases). This CDR3 is 14 amino acids long. Trimming stripped 8 bases from V and 0 bases from J, with 14 bases between. Germline loops: CDR1 WSHSY, CDR2 SAAADI. The CDR3 DNA sequence: TGCGCCAGCGGGGTGGTAGAGGGCTCCTACGAGCAGTACTTC. As protein: CASGVVEGSYEQYF.